Included here is one TCR beta chain sequence, with context. Only a few counts were recorded for this clone. The specificity of this receptor is unknown. There are no base qualities to consult, and no much larger clone falls within one base. Cut back by 4 bases and 0 bases, the V and J ends lie 13 bases apart. From the cysteine through the phenylalanine, the CDR3 covers 16 amino acids. The DNA shown is the 48-base CDR3, in frame from base 1. The germline V gene sets CDR1 to SGHTA and CDR2 to FQGTGA. The entry originates in a study of blood T cell repertoires in COVID-19 (dated by TCRdb to the early 2020s). Regarding the complete study: Samples covering the acute and convalescent phases of COVID-19 were provided by collaborators in the United States, Italy and Spain. The prospective study material was composed of cDNA or gDNA derived from T cells, B-cell-depleted T cells, or PBMCs. Deeply sampled blood TCRbeta repertoires from subjects exposed to, actively infected with, or recovered from COVID-19 were included in the dataset. The repertoires were made available in a free public database intended to serve as a resource for research on the immune response to SARS-CoV-2. Samples were obtained from the ongoing ImmuneRACE study (first 160 participants) and from 950 to 1,500 subjects provided by 6 global collaborators. A de-identified subject ID, COVID-19 status, age in years and sex were almost always included in the sample metadata. Where available, HLA class I and class II types were taken from metadata supplied by the sample provider and were not determined by assay-based typing. Overall results and qualifications from the work: How much clinical and demographic metadata was included differed by source and by participant, and the metadata was provided uncurated.

At one collaborating source in Seattle, patients were enrolled during active infection and were followed longitudinally through the course of disease. The collaborating institutions used their own protocols to collect whole blood in K2EDTA tubes. For TCRbeta analysis, collaborators shipped samples in one of three forms: frozen whole blood, isolated PBMCs, or DNA extracted from either of those sample types. The immunoSEQ Assay, a bias-controlled multiplex PCR, was used to amplify TCRbeta CDR3 regions from genomic DNA. Per the authors' processing: Nucleated cell counts per sample were estimated from amplification of reference gene primers within the assay. To quantify the absolute abundance of each unique TCRbeta CDR3 rearrangement, sequence reads were collapsed and filtered. For each sample, productive Simpson clonality was calculated as the square root of Simpson's diversity index over productive rearrangements. Here the immuneACCESS table is served through TCRdb, limited to in-frame sequences with V and J called. Missing clones are a known gap in these copies; in checked studies unresolved V genes cover under half, and the rest lacks a known reason. V and J calls and clone size are copied from that table; D and trimming were computed from the DNA. The sample includes some 210,000 clones, with about 90% observed a single time. Around 0.84% of the sample is in the top ten clones.

This clonotype was sampled from a man aged 55 to 70 with COVID-19, enrolled during active disease. Specimen: peripheral blood. In this chain, TRBV7-3 is recombined with TRBJ2-1, and possibly TRBD2, on 5 matching bases. In nucleotides, the sequence is TGTGCCAGCAGCTCCCTACTAGGGAGCTCCTACAATGAGCAGTTCTTC. Protein translation: CASSSLLGSSYNEQFF.